This entry lists 19 T cell receptor beta chains sequenced from one sample in a study of T cells in Graves' hyperthyroidism and ophthalmopathy (dated by TCRdb to between 2017 and 2020). Receptors were amplified or captured by multiplex PCR. TCRdb shows the sequencer as Illumina HiSeq 2000. TCR beta CDR3 regions were amplified from RNA transcripts. The TCR CDR3 was subjected to a first round of RT-PCR using the HTBI primer set and the Qiagen OneStep RT-PCR kit. The raw public data were reprocessed by TCRdb itself: fastp quality trimming at Q25, MiXCR clonotype calling, in-frame beta chains only. Duplicate CDR3 protein sequences are folded into a single record with the most common DNA and genes. The sample includes over 700,000 distinct CDR3 sequences, with roughly 37% observed a single time. The ten largest clones capture about 8.9% of the sample. The sample was blood. Source of these receptors: a man aged 18 to 29 with Graves' hyperthyroidism.

J is TRBJ1-1 and V is TRBV19, with TRBD1 as a possible D gene (5 bases). This CDR3 contains 14 residues. Trimming left V 0 bases short and J 3 bases short, with 8 bases between. The germline CDR1 and CDR2 sequences are LNHDA and SQIVND (reference sequence). CDR3 amino acids: CASSIEGGDTEAFF. CDR3 DNA: TGTGCCAGTAGTATAGAGGGGGGAGACACTGAAGCTTTCTTT.

V gene TRBV7-6 combines with J gene TRBJ2-2, with 9 bases identical to TRBD2. The CDR3 has 16 amino acids. In germline, CDR1 is SGHVS, CDR2 FNYEAQ. The ends lost 0 bases at V and 3 bases at J; junction bases unmatched: 2. Here the CDR3 reads CASSLAASGDTGELFF. The CDR3 nucleotides read TGTGCCAGCAGCTTAGCGGCTAGCGGGGACACCGGGGAGCTGTTTTTT.

The rearrangement joins TRBV7-9 to TRBJ1-4; D is unresolved. Germline CDR1 SEHNR, CDR2 FQNEAQ (reference sequence). The CDR3 is made up of 15 amino acids. V lost 4 bases and J lost 5, with 14 bases in between. CDR3 in DNA: TGTGCCAGCAGCTCGATAGCCGAACAGAATGAAAAACTGTTTTTT. Encoded protein: CASSSIAEQNEKLFF.

This chain joins TRBV19 and TRBJ1-1; D uncertain. This CDR3 comprises 16 residues. Germline V lookup: CDR1 LNHDA, CDR2 SQIVND (reference sequence). V lost 6 bases and J 1 base, leaving 18 bases between the germline ends. The chain's CDR3 is CASSLLVGIPNTEAFF. For the CDR3, the DNA is TGTGCCAGTAGCCTCCTGGTGGGTATCCCGAACACTGAAGCTTTCTTT. Looking up the rest from reference TRBV19 and TRBJ1-1 gives the full variable domain: DGGITQSPKYLFRKEGQNVTLSCEQNLNHDAMYWYRQDPGQGLRLIYYSQIVNDFQKGDIAEGYSVSREKKESFPLTVTSAQKNPTAFYLCASSLLVGIPNTEAFFGQGTRLTVV.

This clonotype has a handful of counts. A read error may account for a junction end that differs from germline. This sequence joins TRBV4-1 and TRBJ1-2; 8 positions agree with TRBD1. The CDR3 covers 13 residues. The germline CDR1 and CDR2 sequences are MGHRA and YSYEKL. CDR3 sequence: CASSQDISTGVRF. In DNA form, the CDR3 reads TGCGCCAGCAGCCAAGATATTTCGACAGGGGTACGCTTC.

This chain links TRBV2 with TRBJ2-7; D may be TRBD2 (6 bases). V lost 4 bases, J lost 3 bases, and 16 bases lay in between. Germline V gene lookup returns CDR1 SNHLY and CDR2 FYNNEI. This CDR3 is 15 amino acids long. CDR3 in DNA: TGTGCCAGCAGTGGCGGACCGGGACTCAGCTACGAGCAGTACTTC. Its protein is CASSGGPGLSYEQYF.

This clonotype was picked up a small number of times. This chain uses TRBV20-1 with TRBJ1-3; TRBD1 matches at 8 bases. Germline CDR1 and CDR2: DFQATT and SNEGSKA (reference sequence). J lost 1 base, V lost 0 bases, and 2 bases had no gene match. The CDR3 contains 15 residues. The CDR3 here is CSAREGQGSGNTIYF. DNA for the CDR3: TGCAGTGCTAGAGAAGGACAGGGATCTGGAAACACCATATATTTT.

The chain couples TRBV18 to TRBJ1-5; D possibly corresponds to TRBD1 (6 bases). This CDR3 spans 13 amino acids. V shed 3 bases and J shed 5 bases, with 8 bases lying between them. The V gene's germline CDR1 is KGHSH and CDR2 LQKENI. CDR3 residues: CASSPHRDQPQHF. The CDR3 nucleotides are TGTGCCAGCTCACCGCACAGGGATCAGCCCCAGCATTTT.

CDR3 coding DNA: TGTGCCAGCAGCTTAGAATACGGGAGGAACTATGGCTACACCTTC. It translates to CASSLEYGRNYGYTF. V gene TRBV11-2 combines with J gene TRBJ1-2, with unresolved D. The V gene's germline CDR1 is SGHAT and CDR2 FQNNGV. CDR3 size: 15 residues. V lost 0 bases, J lost 2 bases, and 10 bases lay in between.

V and J are TRBV4-1 and TRBJ1-5; 8 nucleotides agree with TRBD1. Trimming cost V 1 base and J 6 bases; bases outside gene matches: 8. CDR1 and CDR2 from the germline V gene are MGHRA and YSYEKL. This CDR3 spans 16 amino acids. The CDR3 nucleotides are TGCGCCAGCAGCCAAGTCGACAGGGGTTCTGGTCAGCCCCAGCATTTT. Protein product: CASSQVDRGSGQPQHF.

The chain uses TRBV25-1 and TRBJ2-7; D is possibly TRBD1 or TRBD2 (5 bases each). V was trimmed by 8 bases and J by 6 bases, leaving 14 bases between them. Germline lookup yields CDR1 MGHDK and CDR2 SYGVNS. CDR3 size: 12 residues. The CDR3 coding sequence is TGTGCCAGCCGGGACCAACGCTCCGAGCAGTACTTC. Translation gives CASRDQRSEQYF.

Points on this clonotype: This may be a read error, as it is one base from a much larger clone. The J gene is TRBJ2-2, the V gene TRBV19; TRBD2 matches at 7 bases. The junction had 7 bases not matched to a gene; V was cut back by 5 bases and J by 4 bases. The germline CDR1 and CDR2 sequences are LNHDA and SQIVND (reference sequence). The CDR3 covers 15 residues. CDR3 loop: CASSDSGLATGELFF. CDR3 DNA sequence: TGTGCCAGTAGTGATAGCGGGCTCGCCACCGGGGAGCTGTTTTTT.

V is TRBV10-3 and J is TRBJ2-3; D may correspond to TRBD1 or TRBD2 (5 bases each). Germline V gene sequence: CDR1 ENHRY, CDR2 SYGVKD. The CDR3 runs 15 residues. V shed 2 bases and J shed 3 bases, with 12 bases lying between them. The CDR3 DNA reads as TGTGCCATCAGTGAGGGGACCTCATTTACAGATACGCAGTATTTT. Translated, it gives CAISEGTSFTDTQYF.

This chain connects TRBV25-1 to TRBJ2-7; TRBD1 aligns across 7 bases. Trimming took 0 bases from V and 2 from J; bases not matched to a gene: 1. The germline gives CDR1 MGHDK, CDR2 SYGVNS. The CDR3 length is 14 residues. CDR3 in amino acids: CASSEYDRAYEQYF. DNA of the CDR3: TGTGCCAGCAGTGAATATGACAGGGCCTACGAGCAGTACTTC.

In this sample, this clonotype turned up once. This rearrangement joins TRBV25-1 to TRBJ1-6, with TRBD1 identical over 7 bases. This CDR3 comprises 14 residues. Trimming at V came to 8 bases and at J to 6 bases, leaving 7 bases not matched to a gene. CDR1 is MGHDK and CDR2 is SYGVNS in the germline V gene. The CDR3 DNA reads TGTGCCAGCGTCCTGACAGGGACTAATTCACCCCTCCACTTT. This codes for CASVLTGTNSPLHF.

The chain carries TRBV6-6 and TRBJ2-5; 7 nucleotides agree with TRBD2. CDR1 is MNHNY and CDR2 is SVGAGI in the germline V gene (reference sequence). After removal of 8 bases from V and 4 bases from J, the junction contained 7 bases not matched to a gene. The CDR3 spans 13 residues. The CDR3 DNA is TGTGCCAGCGCGCGAGGGGAGGGAGAGACCCAGTACTTC. This gives the protein CASARGEGETQYF.

The chain uses TRBV13 and TRBJ2-7, with a possible D match to TRBD2 (7 bases). Deletions cut 2 bases from V and 0 bases from J, with 11 bases between. The length of the CDR3 is 15 residues. Germline CDR1 and CDR2: PRHDT and FYEKMQ (reference sequence). As DNA, the CDR3 is TGTGCCAGCAGCTTAAGCGGGGACATCTCCTACGAGCAGTACTTC. This gives the protein CASSLSGDISYEQYF.

About this clonotype: The junction does not match germline at one end; this may be a read error. The CDR3 sequence: CAGSLGQGTGELFF. The CDR3 DNA sequence: TGTGCCGGCAGCCTGGGACAGGGGACCGGGGAGCTGTTTTTT. The V gene is TRBV2, the J gene TRBJ2-2; 10 bases fit TRBD1. CDR1 and CDR2 from the germline V gene are SNHLY and FYNNEI. The CDR3 has 14 amino acids.

The table lists this clonotype with a few counts. CDR3 coding DNA: TGTGCCAGCAGTTACTCAGGGGACTCCTATAATTCACCCCTCCACTTT. Protein sequence: CASSYSGDSYNSPLHF. The genes are TRBV11-3 and TRBJ1-6; TRBD1 is a possible D gene (6 bases). The germline V gene has CDR1 SGHNT and CDR2 YENEEA. Deletions cut 6 bases from V and 0 bases from J, with 12 bases between. The CDR3 spans 16 residues.